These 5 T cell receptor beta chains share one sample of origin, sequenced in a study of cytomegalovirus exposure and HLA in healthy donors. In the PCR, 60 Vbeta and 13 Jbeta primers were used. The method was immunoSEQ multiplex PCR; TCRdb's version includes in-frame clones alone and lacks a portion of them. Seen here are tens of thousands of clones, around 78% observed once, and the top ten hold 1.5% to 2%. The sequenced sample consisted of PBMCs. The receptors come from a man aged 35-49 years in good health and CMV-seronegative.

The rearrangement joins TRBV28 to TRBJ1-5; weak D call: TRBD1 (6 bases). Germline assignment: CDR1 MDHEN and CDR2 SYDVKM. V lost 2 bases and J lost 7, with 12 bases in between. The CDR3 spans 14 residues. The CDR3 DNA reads TGTGCCAGCAGTTTAAGGGGGTCGGGGCAGCCCCAGCATTTT. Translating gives CASSLRGSGQPQHF.

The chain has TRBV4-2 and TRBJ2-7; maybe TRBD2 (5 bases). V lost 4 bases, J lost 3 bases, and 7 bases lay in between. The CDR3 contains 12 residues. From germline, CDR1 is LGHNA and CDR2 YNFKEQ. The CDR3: CASSLGLYEQYF. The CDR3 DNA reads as TGTGCCAGCAGCCTCGGACTCTACGAGCAGTACTTC.

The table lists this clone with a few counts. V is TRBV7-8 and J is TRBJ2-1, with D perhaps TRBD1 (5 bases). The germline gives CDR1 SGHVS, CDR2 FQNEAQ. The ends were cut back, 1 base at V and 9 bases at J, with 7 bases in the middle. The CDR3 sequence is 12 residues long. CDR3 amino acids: CASSLVRVEQFF. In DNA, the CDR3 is TGTGCCAGCAGCTTAGTCAGGGTTGAGCAGTTCTTC.

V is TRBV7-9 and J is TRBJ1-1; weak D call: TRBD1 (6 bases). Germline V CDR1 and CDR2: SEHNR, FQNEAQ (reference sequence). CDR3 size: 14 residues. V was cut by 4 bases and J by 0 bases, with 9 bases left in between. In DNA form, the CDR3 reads TGTGCCAGCAGCTCAACAGGGATGAACACTGAAGCTTTCTTT. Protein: CASSSTGMNTEAFF. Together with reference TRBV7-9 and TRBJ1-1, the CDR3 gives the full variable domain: DTGVSQNPRHKITKRGQNVTFRCDPISEHNRLYWYRQTLGQGPEFLTYFQNEAQLEKSRLLSDRFSAERPKGSFSTLEIQRTEQGDSAMYLCASSSTGMNTEAFFGQGTRLTVV.

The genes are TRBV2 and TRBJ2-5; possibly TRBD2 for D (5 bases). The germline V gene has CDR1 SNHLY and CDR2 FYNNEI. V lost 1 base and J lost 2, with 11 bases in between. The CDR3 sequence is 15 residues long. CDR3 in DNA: TGTGCCAGCAGTGAAGTGCGAGGGCCTCAAGAGACCCAGTACTTC. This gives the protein CASSEVRGPQETQYF.